Listed below are T cell receptor beta chains from one sample, sequenced in a study of cytomegalovirus exposure and HLA in healthy donors. Only in-frame clones appear in the TCRdb table, and some are missing; sequencing was by immunoSEQ multiplex PCR. The table includes about 130,000 clones, roughly 74% detected once. Sequenced material: PBMCs. These receptors were taken from a woman in her forties or fifties in good health and CMV-seropositive. CDR3s include the opening cysteine and the closing phenylalanine or tryptophan. D genes are given only for firm matches. Only part of the rows carry a size: once, few, many, or a class if the clone is expanded.

J: TRBJ1-5
V: TRBV15
size: NA
D: NA
CDR3: CATSREQGGGQPQHF
DNA: TGTGCCACCAGCAGAGAGCAGGGCGGGGGTCAGCCCCAGCATTTT

J: TRBJ2-1
V: TRBV5-1
size: few
D: TRBD2
CDR3: CASSLAGAGGRNEQFF
DNA: TGCGCCAGCAGCTTGGCCGGGGCGGGGGGCCGAAATGAGCAGTTCTTC

J: TRBJ1-5
V: TRBV5-8
size: NA
D: NA
CDR3: CASSEGTGDQPQHF
DNA: TGTGCCAGCAGCGAAGGCACGGGGGATCAGCCCCAGCATTTT

J: TRBJ2-2
V: TRBV6-6
size: NA
D: NA
CDR3: CASSYSYRSNTGELFF
DNA: TGTGCCAGCAGTTACTCCTACCGCTCGAACACCGGGGAGCTGTTTTTT

J: TRBJ2-1
V: TRBV28
size: NA
D: TRBD2
CDR3: CASSFSGATSYNEQFF
DNA: TGTGCCAGCAGTTTTAGCGGGGCGACATCCTACAATGAGCAGTTCTTC

J: TRBJ2-3
V: TRBV19
size: NA
D: TRBD1
CDR3: CASRRQGSTDTQYF
DNA: TGTGCCAGTAGGAGACAGGGGTCCACAGATACGCAGTATTTT

J: TRBJ2-7
V: TRBV15
size: few
D: TRBD1
CDR3: CATSRDSGTGAIEQYF
DNA: TGTGCCACCAGCAGAGATTCCGGGACAGGGGCCATCGAGCAGTACTTC

J: TRBJ2-7
V: TRBV28
size: NA
D: TRBD1
CDR3: CASSLYRGYYEQYF
DNA: TGTGCCAGCAGTTTGTACAGGGGGTACTACGAGCAGTACTTC

J: TRBJ2-1
V: TRBV6-5
size: few
D: TRBD2
CDR3: CASSHSGRAVYEQFF
DNA: TGTGCCAGCAGTCACTCAGGGAGGGCAGTCTATGAGCAGTTCTTC

J: TRBJ2-3
V: TRBV11-2
size: NA
D: NA
CDR3: CASSLIYADTQYF
DNA: TGTGCCAGCAGCTTAATTTATGCAGATACGCAGTATTTT

J: TRBJ1-2
V: TRBV18
size: NA
D: NA
CDR3: CASSPDSNYGYTF
DNA: TGTGCCAGCTCCCCAGACAGTAACTATGGCTACACCTTC

J: TRBJ1-2
V: TRBV5-6
size: NA
D: TRBD1
CDR3: CASSHGDRNYGYTF
DNA: TGTGCCAGCAGCCACGGGGACAGGAACTATGGCTACACCTTC

J: TRBJ2-7
V: TRBV10-1
size: NA
D: TRBD1
CDR3: CASSRDRAPGPYEQYF
DNA: TGCGCCAGCAGCCGGGACAGGGCCCCAGGTCCCTACGAGCAGTACTTC

J: TRBJ2-5
V: TRBV2
size: NA
D: TRBD2
CDR3: CASSPTLGSGGETQYF
DNA: TGTGCCAGCAGTCCTACCTTAGGAAGCGGGGGCGAGACCCAGTACTTC

J: TRBJ1-3
V: TRBV5-1
size: NA
D: NA
CDR3: CASSFDSTTGNTIYF
DNA: TGCGCCAGCAGCTTCGACAGCACCACTGGAAACACCATATATTTT

J: TRBJ2-7
V: TRBV7-2
size: NA
D: NA
CDR3: CASSFGQTREQYF
DNA: TGTGCCAGCAGCTTTGGCCAGACCAGGGAGCAGTACTTC

J: TRBJ1-3
V: TRBV9
size: NA
D: NA
CDR3: CASKRGNTIYF
DNA: TGTGCCAGCAAGCGGGGAAACACCATATATTTT

J: TRBJ2-3
V: TRBV29-1
size: few
D: TRBD2
CDR3: CSVGTSGGTDTQYF
DNA: TGCAGCGTTGGAACTAGCGGGGGGACAGATACGCAGTATTTT

J: TRBJ2-5
V: TRBV11-3
size: NA
D: TRBD2
CDR3: CASSLASGTSGQETQYF
DNA: TGTGCCAGCAGCTTAGCATCCGGGACTAGCGGTCAAGAGACCCAGTACTTC

J: TRBJ1-1
V: TRBV10-3
size: NA
D: TRBD1
CDR3: CAISEGVRTGLRGTEAFF
DNA: TGTGCCATCAGTGAAGGTGTTCGGACAGGGTTGAGAGGCACTGAAGCTTTCTTT

J: TRBJ2-3
V: TRBV14
size: NA
D: TRBD1
CDR3: CASSQQGAITDTQYF
DNA: TGTGCCAGCAGCCAACAGGGGGCAATCACAGATACGCAGTATTTT

J: TRBJ2-7
V: TRBV5-1
size: few
D: NA
CDR3: CASSLEGGGIYEQYF
DNA: TGCGCCAGCAGCTTGGAAGGGGGGGGAATCTACGAGCAGTACTTC

J: TRBJ1-5
V: TRBV6-9
size: few
D: TRBD1
CDR3: CASSLPHKTGGNQPQHF
DNA: TGTGCCAGCAGTTTACCCCACAAGACAGGGGGTAATCAGCCCCAGCATTTT

J: TRBJ2-7
V: TRBV2
size: NA
D: NA
CDR3: CASSNRRTYEQYF
DNA: TGTGCCAGCAGTAACAGGCGAACCTACGAGCAGTACTTC